Shown below are 3 T cell receptor beta chains from a single sample sequenced in a study of blood T cells in healthy people across ages. A second PCR, run for 7 to 11 cycles, used a sample-barcoded 5' primer plus a J-beta primer mix. TCRdb independently ran MiXCR on the 5' RACE reads; one entry per CDR3 protein. This sample has around 1.5 million distinct CDR3 sequences, with roughly 60% found just once. The sequenced sample was blood. The receptors stem from a man aged 18-30 years in good health.

This chain links TRBV29-1 with TRBJ2-3; 9 bases fit TRBD2. This CDR3 is 15 amino acids long. V was pared by 7 bases and J by 0 bases, with 8 bases of the junction left unmatched. Germline V CDR1 and CDR2: SQVTM, ANQGSEA. Here the CDR3 DNA reads TGCAGCGCAGGAGGGACTAGCAGTAGCACAGATACGCAGTATTTT. Translation gives CSAGGTSSSTDTQYF.

CDR3 residues: CASSPWVRGATTDTQYF. For the CDR3, the DNA is TGTGCCAGCAGCCCATGGGTGCGGGGGGCAACCACAGATACGCAGTATTTT. The chain carries TRBV7-2 and TRBJ2-3, with TRBD2 identical over 8 bases. The length of the CDR3 is 17 residues. Trimming removed 5 bases from V and 2 bases from J; junction bases left unmatched: 12. Per the germline V gene, CDR1 is SGHTA and CDR2 is FQGNSA.

This chain uses TRBV5-1 with TRBJ2-7, with 8 bases matching TRBD2. The CDR3 totals 14 residues. The germline CDR1 and CDR2 sequences are SGHRS and YFSETQ. V lost 6 bases to trimming and J lost 2 bases; unmatched junction nucleotides: 7. CDR3 in amino acids: CASKRTSGTYEQYF. The DNA of the CDR3 is TGCGCCAGCAAGCGAACTAGCGGAACCTACGAGCAGTACTTC.